The 11 T cell receptor beta chains listed next were all sequenced from one sample in a study of blood T cells in healthy people across ages. Then a second PCR, running roughly 6 to 11 cycles, was carried out with a sample-barcoded 5' primer and a J-beta primer mix. TCRdb called the 5' RACE reads again in MiXCR, with one record for every CDR3 protein. The data show approximately 290,000 distinct CDR3 sequences, 25% to 30% seen once. The source material was blood. The source of these receptors is a woman aged 70-85 years in good health.

This clonotype has just a few counts. The DNA for the CDR3 is TGTGCCAGCAGTGGGGCCCTCACTGACGCCCGGGAGCTGTTTTTT. It codes for CASSGALTDARELFF. The chain is built from TRBV2 and TRBJ2-2; D uncertain. V shed 4 bases and J shed 9 bases, with 18 bases lying between them. The germline V gene encodes CDR1 SNHLY and CDR2 FYNNEI. CDR3 length equals 15 residues.

The V and J genes are TRBV9 and TRBJ2-1; TRBD2 matches 7 bases. This CDR3 has 14 amino acids. Germline loops: CDR1 SGDLS, CDR2 YYNGEE. V shed 4 bases and J 10 bases; nucleotides not matched to a gene: 11. This chain's CDR3 is CASSPQGGRGEQFF. CDR3 nucleotide sequence: TGTGCCAGCAGCCCCCAAGGCGGGAGAGGGGAGCAGTTCTTC.

The V call is TRBV7-9, the J call TRBJ1-4, with D perhaps TRBD1 (6 bases). Germline CDR1 SEHNR, CDR2 FQNEAQ (reference sequence). The CDR3 length is 15 residues. V was cut by 7 bases and J by 8 bases, with 20 bases left in between. The CDR3 sequence is CASNQGGEGEEKLFF. CDR3 sequence (DNA): TGTGCCAGCAACCAGGGAGGGGAGGGGGAAGAAAAACTGTTTTTT. Combining the CDR3 with reference TRBV7-9 and TRBJ1-4 gives the whole variable domain DTGVSQNPRHKITKRGQNVTFRCDPISEHNRLYWYRQTLGQGPEFLTYFQNEAQLEKSRLLSDRFSAERPKGSFSTLEIQRTEQGDSAMYLCASNQGGEGEEKLFFGSGTQLSVL.

This clonotype was observed a handful of times. This sequence joins TRBV5-1 and TRBJ1-2, with 8 bases lining up with TRBD1. This CDR3 has 15 amino acids. The trim removed 4 bases at V and 8 bases at J, leaving 13 bases unmatched. Per the germline V gene, CDR1 is SGHRS and CDR2 is YFSETQ. CDR3 in DNA: TGCGCCAGCAGCCCCGGCGGACAGGGAAGTAACGGCTACACCTTC. This codes for CASSPGGQGSNGYTF.

This clonotype has a handful of counts. J is TRBJ2-5 and V is TRBV9; 10 bases are a match to TRBD2. The CDR3 has 18 amino acids. From germline, CDR1 is SGDLS and CDR2 YYNGEE. After removal of 2 bases from V and 4 bases from J, the junction contained 14 bases not matched to a gene. Written as DNA, the CDR3 is TGTGCCAGCAGCGTTGGGGCTAGCGGGAGTATTATTGTAGAGACCCAGTACTTC. Protein: CASSVGASGSIIVETQYF.

This chain links TRBV28 with TRBJ2-3; no clear D gene. The CDR3 is 13 residues long. The V end was cut by 2 bases, the J end by 2 bases, with 5 bases between. The germline V gene has CDR1 MDHEN and CDR2 SYDVKM. The CDR3 loop reads CASSLGLTDTQYF. The DNA of the CDR3 is TGTGCCAGCAGTTTAGGGCTCACAGATACGCAGTATTTT.

The chain carries TRBV28 and TRBJ1-1; D ambiguous. V was clipped by 2 bases and J by 11 bases, with 12 bases between them. Germline-derived CDR1 and CDR2 are MDHEN and SYDVKM. There are 12 residues in the CDR3. CDR3 sequence (DNA): TGTGCCAGCAGTTTAGCGGGAAGAGGCGCTTTCTTT. Residues: CASSLAGRGAFF.

The chain carries TRBV30 and TRBJ1-2, with D possibly matching TRBD1 (5 bases). Trimming removed 1 base from V and 8 bases from J, with 17 bases in between. Per germline, CDR1 GTSNPN and CDR2 SVGIG (reference sequence). The CDR3 has 14 residues. The CDR3 here is CAWSGGGTDRGYTF. As DNA, the CDR3 is TGTGCCTGGAGTGGAGGAGGGACCGACCGAGGCTACACCTTC.

Only a few counts were recorded for this clonotype. The chain is built from TRBV5-1 and TRBJ1-5; D uncertain. This CDR3 is 12 amino acids long. The germline V gene has CDR1 SGHRS and CDR2 YFSETQ. V was shortened by 1 base and J by 9 bases, with 8 bases between the two germline ends. The CDR3 loop reads CASSLNGWPQHF. CDR3 nucleotides: TGCGCCAGCAGCTTGAACGGGTGGCCCCAGCATTTT.

The sample holds a few counts of this clonotype. The CDR3 DNA sequence: TGTGCCAGCAGCCAAGGGACAGGGGGCGGCACTGAAGCTTTCTTT. It is translated as CASSQGTGGGTEAFF. The chain couples TRBV7-3 to TRBJ1-1; 12 positions match TRBD1. CDR1 and CDR2 from the germline V gene are SGHTA and FQGTGA. The V and J ends lost 5 bases and 4 bases, in that order; junction bases with no gene match: 5. This CDR3 is built from 15 residues.

The V call is TRBV4-1, the J call TRBJ1-5; weak D call: TRBD1 (5 bases). Germline values: CDR1 MGHRA, CDR2 YSYEKL. The germline V and J ends were trimmed by 6 bases and 1 base, with 13 bases remaining between them. The CDR3 is 15 residues long. The CDR3 loop reads CASRTGLGSNQPQHF. The CDR3 DNA reads TGCGCCAGCAGAACGGGGCTCGGGAGCAATCAGCCCCAGCATTTT.